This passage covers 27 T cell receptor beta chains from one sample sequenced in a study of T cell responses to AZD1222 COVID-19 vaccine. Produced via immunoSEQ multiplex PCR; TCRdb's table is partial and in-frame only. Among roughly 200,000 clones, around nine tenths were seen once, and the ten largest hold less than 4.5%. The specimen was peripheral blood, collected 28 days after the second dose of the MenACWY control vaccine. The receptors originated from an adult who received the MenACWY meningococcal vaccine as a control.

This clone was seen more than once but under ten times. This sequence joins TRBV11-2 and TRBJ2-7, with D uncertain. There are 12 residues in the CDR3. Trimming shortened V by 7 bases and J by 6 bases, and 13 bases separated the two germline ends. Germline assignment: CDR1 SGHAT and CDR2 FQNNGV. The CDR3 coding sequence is TGTGCCAGCAAGCTGGAACCCGGCGAGCAGTACTTC. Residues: CASKLEPGEQYF.

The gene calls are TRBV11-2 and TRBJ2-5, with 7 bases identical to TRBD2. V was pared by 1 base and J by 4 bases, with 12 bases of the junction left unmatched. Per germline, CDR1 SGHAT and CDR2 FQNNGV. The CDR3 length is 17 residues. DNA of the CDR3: TGTGCCAGCAGCTTAGTTCCCTACGAGCGGGAATCAGAGACCCAGTACTTC. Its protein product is CASSLVPYERESETQYF.

CDR3 sequence: CAIFPQQFF. The CDR3 DNA reads TGTGCCATCTTCCCCCAGCAGTTCTTC. V and J are TRBV10-3 and TRBJ2-1; D is undetermined. Trimming shortened V by 8 bases and J by 11 bases, and 7 bases separated the two germline ends. Germline V gives CDR1 ENHRY, CDR2 SYGVKD. CDR3 length equals 9 residues.

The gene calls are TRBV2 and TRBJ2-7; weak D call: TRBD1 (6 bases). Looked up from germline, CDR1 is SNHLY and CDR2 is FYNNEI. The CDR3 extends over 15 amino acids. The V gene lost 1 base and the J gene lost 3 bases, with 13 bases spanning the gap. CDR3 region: CASSEGSGDSYEQYF. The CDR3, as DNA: TGTGCCAGCAGTGAAGGTTCAGGGGATAGCTACGAGCAGTACTTC.

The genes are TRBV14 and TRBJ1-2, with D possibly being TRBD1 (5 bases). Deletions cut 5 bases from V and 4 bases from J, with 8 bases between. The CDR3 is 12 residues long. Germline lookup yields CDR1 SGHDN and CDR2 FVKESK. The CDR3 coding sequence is TGTGCCAGCAGCTCCGACAGCTATGGCTACACCTTC. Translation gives CASSSDSYGYTF.

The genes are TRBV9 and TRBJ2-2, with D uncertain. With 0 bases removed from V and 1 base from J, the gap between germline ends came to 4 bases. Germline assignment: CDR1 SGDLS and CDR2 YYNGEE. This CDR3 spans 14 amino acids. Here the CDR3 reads CASSVDRNTGELFF. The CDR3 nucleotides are TGTGCCAGCAGCGTAGACAGGAACACCGGGGAGCTGTTTTTT.

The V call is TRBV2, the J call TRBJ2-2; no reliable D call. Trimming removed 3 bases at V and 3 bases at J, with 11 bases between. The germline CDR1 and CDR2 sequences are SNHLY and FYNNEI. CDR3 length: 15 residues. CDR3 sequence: CASSDPGTHTGELFF. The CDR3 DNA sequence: TGTGCCAGCAGTGATCCAGGTACTCACACCGGGGAGCTGTTTTTT.

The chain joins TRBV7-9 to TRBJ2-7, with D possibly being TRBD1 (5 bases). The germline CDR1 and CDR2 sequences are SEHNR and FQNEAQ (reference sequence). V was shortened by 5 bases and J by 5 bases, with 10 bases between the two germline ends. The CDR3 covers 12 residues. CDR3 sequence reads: CASSPRVHEQYF. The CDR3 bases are TGTGCCAGCAGCCCCAGGGTTCACGAGCAGTACTTC.

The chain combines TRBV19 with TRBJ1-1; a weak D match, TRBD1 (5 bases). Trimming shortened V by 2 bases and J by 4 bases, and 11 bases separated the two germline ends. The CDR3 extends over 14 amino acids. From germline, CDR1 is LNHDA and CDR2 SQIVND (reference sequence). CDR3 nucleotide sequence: TGTGCCAGTAGTATATGGGGGATGGGCACTGAAGCTTTCTTT. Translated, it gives CASSIWGMGTEAFF.

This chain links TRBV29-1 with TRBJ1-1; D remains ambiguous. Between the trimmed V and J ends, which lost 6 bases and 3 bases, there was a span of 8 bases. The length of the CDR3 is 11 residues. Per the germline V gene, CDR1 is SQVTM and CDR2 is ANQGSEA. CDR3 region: CSVGDYTEAFF. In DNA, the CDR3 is TGCAGCGTAGGAGATTACACTGAAGCTTTCTTT.

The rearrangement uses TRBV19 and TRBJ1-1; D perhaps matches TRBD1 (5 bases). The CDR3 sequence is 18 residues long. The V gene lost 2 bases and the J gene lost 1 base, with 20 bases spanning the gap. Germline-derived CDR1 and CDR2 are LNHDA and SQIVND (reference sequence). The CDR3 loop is CASSIRGDLTGWNTEAFF. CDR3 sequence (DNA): TGTGCCAGTAGTATAAGAGGTGATCTCACAGGTTGGAACACTGAAGCTTTCTTT.

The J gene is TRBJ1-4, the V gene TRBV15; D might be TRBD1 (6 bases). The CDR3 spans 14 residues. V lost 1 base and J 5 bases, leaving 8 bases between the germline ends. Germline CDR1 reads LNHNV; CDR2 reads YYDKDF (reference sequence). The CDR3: CATSRGGGNEKLFF. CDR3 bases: TGTGCCACCAGCAGAGGAGGGGGGAATGAAAAACTGTTTTTT.

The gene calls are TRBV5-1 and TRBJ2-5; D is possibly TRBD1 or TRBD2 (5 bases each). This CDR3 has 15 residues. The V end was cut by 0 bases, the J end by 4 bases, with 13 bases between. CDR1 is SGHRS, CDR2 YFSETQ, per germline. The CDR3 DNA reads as TGCGCCAGCAGCTTGGCCCCGGGGCCGGGAGAGACCCAGTACTTC. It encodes CASSLAPGPGETQYF.

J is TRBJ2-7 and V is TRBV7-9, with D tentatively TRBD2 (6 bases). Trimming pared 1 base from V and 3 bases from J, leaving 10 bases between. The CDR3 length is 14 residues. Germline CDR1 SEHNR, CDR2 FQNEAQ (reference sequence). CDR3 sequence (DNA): TGTGCCAGCAGCTTAGGGGGACTCCGCTACGAGCAGTACTTC. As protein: CASSLGGLRYEQYF.

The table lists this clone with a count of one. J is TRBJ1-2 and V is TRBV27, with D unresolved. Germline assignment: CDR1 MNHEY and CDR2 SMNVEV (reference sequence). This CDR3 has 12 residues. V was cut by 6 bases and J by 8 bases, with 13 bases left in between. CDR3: CASSSGPEGYTF. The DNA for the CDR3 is TGTGCCAGCAGCTCCGGACCAGAGGGCTACACCTTC.

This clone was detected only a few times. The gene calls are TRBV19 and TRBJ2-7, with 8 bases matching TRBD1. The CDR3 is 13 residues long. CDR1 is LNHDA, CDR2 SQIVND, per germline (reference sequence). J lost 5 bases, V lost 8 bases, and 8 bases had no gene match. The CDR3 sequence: CASGGQGGHEQYF. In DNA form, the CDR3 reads TGTGCCAGTGGCGGACAGGGCGGCCACGAGCAGTACTTC.

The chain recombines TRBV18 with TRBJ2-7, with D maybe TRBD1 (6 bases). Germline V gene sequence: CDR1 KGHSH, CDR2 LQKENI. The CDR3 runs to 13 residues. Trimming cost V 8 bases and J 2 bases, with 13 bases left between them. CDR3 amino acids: CASHIGQPYEQYF. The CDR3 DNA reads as TGTGCCAGCCATATCGGACAGCCCTACGAGCAGTACTTC.

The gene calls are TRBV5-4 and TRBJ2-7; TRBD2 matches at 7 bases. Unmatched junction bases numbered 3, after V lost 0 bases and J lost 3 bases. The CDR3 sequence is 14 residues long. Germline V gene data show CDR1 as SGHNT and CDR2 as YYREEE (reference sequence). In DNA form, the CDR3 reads TGTGCCAGCAGCTTGGTGGGCGGGAGCTACGAGCAGTACTTC. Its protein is CASSLVGGSYEQYF. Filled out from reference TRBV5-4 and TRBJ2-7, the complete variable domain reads ETGVTQSPTHLIKTRGQQVTLRCSSQSGHNTVSWYQQALGQGPQFIFQYYREEENGRGNFPPRFSGLQFPNYSSELNVNALELDDSALYLCASSLVGGSYEQYFGPGTRLTVT.

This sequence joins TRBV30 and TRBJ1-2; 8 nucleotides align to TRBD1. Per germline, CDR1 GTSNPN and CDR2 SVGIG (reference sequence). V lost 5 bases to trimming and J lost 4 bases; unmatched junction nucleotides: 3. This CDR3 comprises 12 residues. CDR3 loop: CAWGQGGYGYTF. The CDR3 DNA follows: TGTGCCTGGGGACAGGGAGGCTATGGCTACACCTTC.

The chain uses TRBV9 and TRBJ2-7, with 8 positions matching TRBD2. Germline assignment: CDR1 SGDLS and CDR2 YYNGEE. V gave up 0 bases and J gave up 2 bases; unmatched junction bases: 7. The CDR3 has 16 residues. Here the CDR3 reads CASSVATGGGAYEQYF. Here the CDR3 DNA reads TGTGCCAGCAGCGTAGCCACCGGGGGGGGAGCCTACGAGCAGTACTTC.

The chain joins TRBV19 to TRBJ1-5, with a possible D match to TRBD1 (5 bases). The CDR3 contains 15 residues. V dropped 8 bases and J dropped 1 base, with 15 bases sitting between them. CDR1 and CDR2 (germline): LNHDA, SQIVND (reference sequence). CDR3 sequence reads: CASGDQGSSNQPQHF. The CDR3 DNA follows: TGTGCCAGTGGGGATCAGGGCTCAAGCAATCAGCCCCAGCATTTT.

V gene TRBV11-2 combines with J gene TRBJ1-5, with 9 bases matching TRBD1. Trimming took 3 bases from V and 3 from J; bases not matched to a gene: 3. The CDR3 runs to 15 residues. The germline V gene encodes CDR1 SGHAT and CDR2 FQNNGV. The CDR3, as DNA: TGTGCCAGCAGCTTGGGACAGGGCCCCAATCAGCCCCAGCATTTT. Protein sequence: CASSLGQGPNQPQHF.

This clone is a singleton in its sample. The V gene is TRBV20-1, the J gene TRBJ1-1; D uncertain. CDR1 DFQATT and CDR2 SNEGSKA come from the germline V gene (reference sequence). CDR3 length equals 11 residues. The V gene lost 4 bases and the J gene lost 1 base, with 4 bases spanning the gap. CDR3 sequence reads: CSAKRNTEAFF. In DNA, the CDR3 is TGCAGTGCTAAAAGGAACACTGAAGCTTTCTTT.

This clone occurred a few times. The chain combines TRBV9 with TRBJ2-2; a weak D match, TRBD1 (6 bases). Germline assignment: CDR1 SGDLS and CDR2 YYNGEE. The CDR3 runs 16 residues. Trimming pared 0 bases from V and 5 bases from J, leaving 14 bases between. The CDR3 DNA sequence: TGTGCCAGCAGCGTAGTGCCGGACAGTTTAACCGGGGAGCTGTTTTTT. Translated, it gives CASSVVPDSLTGELFF.

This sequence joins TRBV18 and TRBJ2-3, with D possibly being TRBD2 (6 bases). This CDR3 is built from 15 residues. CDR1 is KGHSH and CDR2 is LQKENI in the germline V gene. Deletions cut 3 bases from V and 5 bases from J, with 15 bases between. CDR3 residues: CASSPPGGGKDTQYF. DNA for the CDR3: TGTGCCAGCTCACCCCCCGGGGGTGGAAAAGATACGCAGTATTTT. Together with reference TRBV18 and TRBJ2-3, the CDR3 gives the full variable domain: NAGVMQNPRHLVRRRGQEARLRCSPMKGHSHVYWYRQLPEEGLKFMVYLQKENIIDESGMPKERFSAEFPKEGPSILRIQQVVRGDSAAYFCASSPPGGGKDTQYFGPGTRLTVL.

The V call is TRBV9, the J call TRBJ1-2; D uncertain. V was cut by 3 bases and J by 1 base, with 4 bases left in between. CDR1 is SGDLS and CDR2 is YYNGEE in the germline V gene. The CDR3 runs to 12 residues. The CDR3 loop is CASSASNYGYTF. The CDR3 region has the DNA TGTGCCAGCAGCGCCAGTAACTATGGCTACACCTTC.

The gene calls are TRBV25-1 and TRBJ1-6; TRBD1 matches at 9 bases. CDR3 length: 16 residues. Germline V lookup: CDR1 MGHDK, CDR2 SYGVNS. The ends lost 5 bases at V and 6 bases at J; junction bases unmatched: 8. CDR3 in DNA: TGTGCCAGCAGTCCCTACAGGGGGCTTTCTAATTCACCCCTCCACTTT. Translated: CASSPYRGLSNSPLHF.